Below are 21 T cell receptor beta chains sequenced from a single sample in a study of blood T cell repertoires in COVID-19. Profiled with immunoSEQ multiplex PCR; TCRdb holds only in-frame clones, not every one. The sample lists approximately 75,000 clones; around 83% were seen once. The source material was peripheral blood. The receptors come from a man aged 25 to 40 with COVID-19, enrolled during active disease.

This chain uses TRBV28 with TRBJ2-1, with D perhaps TRBD2 (5 bases). Germline values: CDR1 MDHEN, CDR2 SYDVKM. The CDR3 is 13 amino acids. V lost 7 bases, J lost 4 bases, and 11 bases lay in between. The CDR3 loop reads CASTPGLYNEQFF. CDR3 nucleotide sequence: TGTGCCAGCACACCCGGACTGTACAATGAGCAGTTCTTC.

V gene TRBV5-6 combines with J gene TRBJ1-2; 7 bases are a match to TRBD1. J gave up 4 bases and V 2 bases, and 2 bases lay outside the gene matches. The CDR3 length is 13 residues. From germline, CDR1 is SGHDT and CDR2 YYEEEE. CDR3 sequence (DNA): TGTGCCAGCAGCTTACAGGGGACCTATGGCTACACCTTC. Translated, it gives CASSLQGTYGYTF.

This clone was detected only once. The V gene is TRBV29-1, the J gene TRBJ2-3; TRBD2 is a possible D gene (5 bases). CDR1 and CDR2 (germline): SQVTM, ANQGSEA. The CDR3 extends over 14 amino acids. V dropped 3 bases and J dropped 0 bases, with 10 bases sitting between them. The CDR3 sequence is CSVDGADSTDTQYF. The CDR3 nucleotides read TGCAGCGTTGACGGAGCGGATAGCACAGATACGCAGTATTTT.

V is TRBV6-1 and J is TRBJ2-7; the D is unclear. CDR1 and CDR2 (germline): MNHNS, SASEGT. This CDR3 comprises 11 residues. V was clipped by 1 base and J by 8 bases, with 6 bases between them. CDR3 sequence: CASSEGQKQYF. Here the CDR3 DNA reads TGTGCCAGCAGTGAAGGGCAGAAGCAGTACTTC.

The chain combines TRBV5-6 with TRBJ1-1; no definite D call. Germline CDR1 is SGHDT and CDR2 is YYEEEE. The CDR3 is made up of 18 amino acids. V gave up 2 bases and J gave up 0 bases, with 20 bases separating them. In DNA form, the CDR3 reads TGTGCCAGCAGCTTTAGTCGTTCCCTGGGCCTCATGAACACTGAAGCTTTCTTT. The encoded protein is CASSFSRSLGLMNTEAFF.

The genes are TRBV5-1 and TRBJ2-3, with 9 bases fitting TRBD2. With V trimmed by 3 bases and J by 6 bases, 11 bases remained unmatched. This CDR3 has 16 residues. Germline V CDR1 and CDR2: SGHRS, YFSETQ. The CDR3 DNA reads TGCGCCAGCAGCTCGGCCCTCAATAGCGGGAGTGATACGCAGTATTTT. It codes for CASSSALNSGSDTQYF.

The rearrangement uses TRBV13 and TRBJ2-5, with D hard to call. From germline, CDR1 is PRHDT and CDR2 FYEKMQ (reference sequence). Trimming shortened V by 2 bases and J by 2 bases, and 9 bases separated the two germline ends. The CDR3 runs 14 residues. The CDR3 reads CASSLISGQETQYF. CDR3 coding DNA: TGTGCCAGCAGCTTAATTTCCGGGCAAGAGACCCAGTACTTC.

Here the CDR3 DNA reads TGTGCCAGCAGCCCTAGGACAGCCGGGGCCAACGTCCTGACTTTC. It is translated as CASSPRTAGANVLTF. The chain has TRBV7-6 and TRBJ2-6; the D gene is possibly TRBD1 (6 bases). The CDR3 spans 15 residues. With 5 bases removed from V and 4 bases from J, the gap between germline ends came to 12 bases. Germline V gene lookup returns CDR1 SGHVS and CDR2 FNYEAQ. Drawing the rest from reference TRBV7-6 and TRBJ2-6, the complete variable domain is GAGVSQSPRYKVTKRGQDVALRCDPISGHVSLYWYRQALGQGPEFLTYFNYEAQQDKSGLPNDRFSAERPEGSISTLTIQRTEQRDSAMYRCASSPRTAGANVLTFGAGSRLTVL.

This chain uses TRBV30 with TRBJ1-5, with D uncertain. Germline V gene lookup returns CDR1 GTSNPN and CDR2 SVGIG (reference sequence). This CDR3 is built from 12 residues. Trimming left V 4 bases short and J 0 bases short, with 4 bases between. CDR3 in DNA: TGTGCCTGGATCCTTAGCAATCAGCCCCAGCATTTT. Its protein is CAWILSNQPQHF.

The rearrangement joins TRBV27 to TRBJ2-3, with 7 positions matching TRBD1. The V gene's germline CDR1 is MNHEY and CDR2 SMNVEV (reference sequence). The CDR3 has 15 amino acids. V dropped 8 bases and J dropped 4; count of bases not matched to a gene: 12. CDR3 amino acids: CASLRDSQGSDTQYF. The CDR3 region has the DNA TGTGCCAGCCTACGGGACAGCCAAGGGTCAGATACGCAGTATTTT.

The chain employs TRBV11-3 and TRBJ2-1; D gene ambiguous. Trimming left V 2 bases short and J 6 bases short, with 5 bases between. Looked up from germline, CDR1 is SGHNT and CDR2 is YENEEA. The CDR3 is 12 amino acids. The CDR3 DNA is TGTGCCAGCAGCTTACATTCCAATGAGCAGTTCTTC. Encoded protein: CASSLHSNEQFF.

This clone has just one count. This chain connects TRBV19 to TRBJ2-5; a weak D match, TRBD2 (6 bases). CDR1 LNHDA and CDR2 SQIVND come from the germline V gene (reference sequence). The CDR3 has 13 residues. Trimming took 5 bases from V and 7 from J, leaving 14 bases between them. Here the CDR3 DNA reads TGTGCCAGTAGTGGGGACTCCCGGGGGACCCAGTACTTC. The encoded protein is CASSGDSRGTQYF.

The chain is built from TRBV4-3 and TRBJ2-3, with a weak D call TRBD1 (6 bases). CDR1 and CDR2 (germline): LGHNA, YSLEER. Trimming took 0 bases from V and 1 from J, leaving 8 bases between them. The CDR3 loop spans 15 amino acids. The CDR3 region is CASSQENRGTDTQYF. CDR3 bases: TGCGCCAGCAGCCAAGAAAACAGGGGCACAGATACGCAGTATTTT.

The chain joins TRBV6-5 to TRBJ1-2; D is ambiguous. The V gene lost 0 bases and the J gene lost 2 bases, with 7 bases spanning the gap. Looked up from germline, CDR1 is MNHEY and CDR2 is SVGAGI. CDR3 length equals 14 residues. This chain's CDR3 is CASSYSMQNYGYTF. DNA for the CDR3: TGTGCCAGCAGTTACTCGATGCAGAACTATGGCTACACCTTC.

V gene TRBV2 combines with J gene TRBJ2-2; 7 bases agree with TRBD1. The CDR3 extends over 15 amino acids. In germline, CDR1 is SNHLY, CDR2 FYNNEI. V gave up 5 bases and J gave up 0 bases; unmatched junction bases: 3. CDR3 amino acids: CASSSDRANTGELFF. The CDR3 DNA reads as TGTGCCAGCAGTTCAGACAGGGCGAACACCGGGGAGCTGTTTTTT.

The chain uses TRBV6-5 and TRBJ1-2; weak D call: TRBD1 (6 bases). Trimming removed 9 bases from V and 7 bases from J, with 18 bases in between. This CDR3 has 13 amino acids. Germline assignment: CDR1 MNHEY and CDR2 SVGAGI. CDR3 nucleotides: TGTGCCAGTTCGTTGGGGGGGCTGGCTGGCTACACCTTC. Protein: CASSLGGLAGYTF.

This clone has just one count. The gene calls are TRBV27 and TRBJ1-2; D ambiguous. The CDR3 is 13 amino acids. Trimming stripped 0 bases from V and 8 bases from J, with 10 bases between. Germline assignment: CDR1 MNHEY and CDR2 SMNVEV (reference sequence). The CDR3 nucleotides read TGTGCCAGCAGTTTATCCGGGGTGGAGGGCTACACCTTC. Translation: CASSLSGVEGYTF.

The chain carries TRBV19 and TRBJ2-3; D is possibly TRBD2 (6 bases). This CDR3 spans 16 amino acids. The V end was cut by 7 bases, the J end by 1 base, with 18 bases between. Germline V gene sequence: CDR1 LNHDA, CDR2 SQIVND (reference sequence). Here the CDR3 DNA reads TGTGCCAGTAAGTCCGCCGGAGGGGCACGCACAGATACGCAGTATTTT. Its translation is CASKSAGGARTDTQYF. The variable domain in full, completed from reference TRBV19 and TRBJ2-3, reads DGGITQSPKYLFRKEGQNVTLSCEQNLNHDAMYWYRQDPGQGLRLIYYSQIVNDFQKGDIAEGYSVSREKKESFPLTVTSAQKNPTAFYLCASKSAGGARTDTQYFGPGTRLTVL.

V and J are TRBV19 and TRBJ1-5, with TRBD1 matching over 8 bases. This CDR3 region has 14 residues. The germline V gene has CDR1 LNHDA and CDR2 SQIVND (reference sequence). V lost 4 bases and J lost 9; bases outside the gene matches: 8. In DNA, the CDR3 is TGTGCCAGTAGTACCCAGGGGGCTGCGCGGCCCCAGCATTTT. It is translated as CASSTQGAARPQHF.

J is TRBJ1-5 and V is TRBV7-9; a possible D gene is TRBD1 (5 bases). Germline V lookup: CDR1 SEHNR, CDR2 FQNEAQ (reference sequence). Trimming took off 1 base at V and 8 bases at J, with 15 bases between the two ends. The CDR3 runs to 15 residues. The CDR3 here is CASSLDGLSREPQHF. The CDR3 DNA is TGTGCCAGCAGCTTAGATGGGCTCTCCAGGGAGCCCCAGCATTTT.

This clone came up once. V gene TRBV6-6 combines with J gene TRBJ2-3, with 8 bases fitting TRBD1. Germline V gene data show CDR1 as MNHNY and CDR2 as SVGAGI (reference sequence). With V trimmed by 7 bases and J by 4 bases, 4 bases remained unmatched. This CDR3 region has 13 residues. The CDR3 nucleotides are TGTGCCAGCATCCTACAGGGGGCAGATACGCAGTATTTT. Protein: CASILQGADTQYF.